The T cell receptor beta chain under discussion was sequenced for a study of T cells after yellow fever vaccination. This clonotype was counted a few times. TCRdb processed the 5' RACE reads anew with MiXCR; each CDR3 protein has one entry. Among hundreds of thousands of distinct CDR3 sequences listed, about 13% were seen once. V lost 2 bases to trimming and J lost 1 base, with 14 bases between them. CDR3 length: 16 amino acids. Germline CDR1 and CDR2: SGHAT and FQNNGV. This chain links TRBV11-2 with TRBJ2-5, with D possibly matching TRBD2 (6 bases). Sequences were derived from PBMCs, sampled on the day of the yellow fever booster vaccination. This clonotype originated in a man aged 25-45 years who received the YFV17D yellow fever vaccine. The CDR3 region is CASSLNPGELQETQYF. The DNA of the CDR3 is TGTGCCAGCAGCTTAAATCCGGGAGAACTCCAAGAGACCCAGTACTTC.